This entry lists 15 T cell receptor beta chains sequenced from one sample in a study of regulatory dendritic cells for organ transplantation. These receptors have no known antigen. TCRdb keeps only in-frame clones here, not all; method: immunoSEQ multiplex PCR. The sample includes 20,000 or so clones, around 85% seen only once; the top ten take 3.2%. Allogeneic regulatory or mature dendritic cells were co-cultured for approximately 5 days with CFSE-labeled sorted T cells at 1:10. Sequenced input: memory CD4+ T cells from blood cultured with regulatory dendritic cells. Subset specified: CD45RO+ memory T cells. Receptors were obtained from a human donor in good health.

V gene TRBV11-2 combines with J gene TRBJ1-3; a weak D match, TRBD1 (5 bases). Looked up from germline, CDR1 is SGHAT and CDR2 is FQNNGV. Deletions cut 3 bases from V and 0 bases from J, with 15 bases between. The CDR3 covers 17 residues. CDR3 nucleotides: TGTGCCAGCAGCTTGTTGCGACAGACCTACTCTGGAAACACCATATATTTT. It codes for CASSLLRQTYSGNTIYF.

This chain's CDR3 is CASSEGGRNSGSGQYF. CDR3 DNA: TGTGCCAGCAGTGAAGGGGGACGGAATAGCGGGAGCGGGCAGTACTTC. This rearrangement joins TRBV2 to TRBJ2-7, with 9 bases fitting TRBD2. The CDR3 is 16 amino acids. Germline CDR1 is SNHLY and CDR2 is FYNNEI. Losses at the gene ends were 1 base for V and 9 bases for J; bases not matched to a gene: 13.

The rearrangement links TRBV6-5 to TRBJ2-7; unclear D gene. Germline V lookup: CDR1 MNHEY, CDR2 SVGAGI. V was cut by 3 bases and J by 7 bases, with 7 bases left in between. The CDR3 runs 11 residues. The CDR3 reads CASSYLGEQYF. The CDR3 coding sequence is TGTGCCAGCAGTTATCTAGGGGAGCAGTACTTC.

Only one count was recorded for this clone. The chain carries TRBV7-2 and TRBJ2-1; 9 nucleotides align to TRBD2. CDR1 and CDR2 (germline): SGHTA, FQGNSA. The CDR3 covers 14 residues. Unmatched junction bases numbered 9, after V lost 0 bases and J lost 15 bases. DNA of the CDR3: TGTGCCAGCAGCTTAGCGTTGACTAGCGGCGGGGGGTTCTTC. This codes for CASSLALTSGGGFF. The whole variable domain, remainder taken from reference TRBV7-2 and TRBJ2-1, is GAGVSQSPSNKVTEKGKDVELRCDPISGHTALYWYRQSLGQGLEFLIYFQGNSAPDKSGLPSDRFSAERTGGSVSTLTIQRTQQEDSAVYLCASSLALTSGGGFFGPGTRLTVL.

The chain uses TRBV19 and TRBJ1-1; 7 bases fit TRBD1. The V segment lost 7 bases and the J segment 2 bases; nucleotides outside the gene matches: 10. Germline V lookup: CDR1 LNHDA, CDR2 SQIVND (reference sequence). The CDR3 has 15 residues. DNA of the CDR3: TGTGCCAGTAAGAAGGGGGGGGACAGAAACACTGAAGCTTTCTTT. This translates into CASKKGGDRNTEAFF.

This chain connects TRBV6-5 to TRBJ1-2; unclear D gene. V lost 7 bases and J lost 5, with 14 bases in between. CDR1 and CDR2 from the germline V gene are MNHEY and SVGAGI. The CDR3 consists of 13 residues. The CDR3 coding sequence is TGTGCCAGCATCGAACTTCCTTCTTATGGCTACACCTTC. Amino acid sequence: CASIELPSYGYTF.

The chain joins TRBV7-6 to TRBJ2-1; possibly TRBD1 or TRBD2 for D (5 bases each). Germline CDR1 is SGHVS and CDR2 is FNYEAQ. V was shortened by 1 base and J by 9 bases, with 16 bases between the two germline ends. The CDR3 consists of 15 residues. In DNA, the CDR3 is TGTGCCAGCAGCTTAGGTCGGTTCGGGGCAGGTGAGCAGTTCTTC. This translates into CASSLGRFGAGEQFF.

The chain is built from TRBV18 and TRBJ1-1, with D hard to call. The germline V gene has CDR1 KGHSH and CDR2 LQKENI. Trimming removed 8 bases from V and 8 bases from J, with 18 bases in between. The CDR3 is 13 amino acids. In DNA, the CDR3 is TGTGCCAGCGGGGAAGTGGACTATTCAGAAGCTTTCTTT. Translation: CASGEVDYSEAFF.

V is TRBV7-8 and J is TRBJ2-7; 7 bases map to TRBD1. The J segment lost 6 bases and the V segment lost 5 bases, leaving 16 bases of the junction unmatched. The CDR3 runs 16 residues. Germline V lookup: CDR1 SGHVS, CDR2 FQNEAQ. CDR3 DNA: TGTGCCAGCAGCCGGTCCCTACGGGACAGTATAAGCGAGCAGTACTTC. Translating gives CASSRSLRDSISEQYF.

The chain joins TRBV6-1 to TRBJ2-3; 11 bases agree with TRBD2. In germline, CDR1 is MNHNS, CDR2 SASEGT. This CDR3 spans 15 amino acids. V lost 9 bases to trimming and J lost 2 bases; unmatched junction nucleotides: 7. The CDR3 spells CASRGTSGDTDTQYF. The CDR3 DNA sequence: TGTGCCAGTCGAGGGACTAGCGGAGACACAGATACGCAGTATTTT.

DNA of the CDR3: TGTGCCAGCAGCGTAGGCAGGGGGTATACTAATGAAAAACTGTTTTTT. Its translation is CASSVGRGYTNEKLFF. The chain links TRBV9 to TRBJ1-4, with 7 bases matching TRBD1. Germline V gene lookup returns CDR1 SGDLS and CDR2 YYNGEE. The CDR3 spans 16 residues. V was clipped by 0 bases and J by 2 bases; unmatched bases: 4.

DNA for the CDR3: TGTGCCAGCAGCCCAGGGGCAGGGGGCAATGAAAAACTGTTTTTT. Translation gives CASSPGAGGNEKLFF. This chain connects TRBV5-3 to TRBJ1-4, with 8 bases aligning to TRBD1. TRBV5-3 is given ORF status, its function remaining uncertain. The V segment lost 8 bases and the J segment 5 bases; nucleotides outside the gene matches: 11. The CDR3 extends over 15 amino acids.

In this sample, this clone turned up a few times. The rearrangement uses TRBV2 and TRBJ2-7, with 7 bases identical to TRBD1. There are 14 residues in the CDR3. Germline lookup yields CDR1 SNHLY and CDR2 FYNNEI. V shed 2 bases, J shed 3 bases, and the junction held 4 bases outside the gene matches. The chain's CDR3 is CASSEQGQLYEQYF. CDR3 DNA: TGTGCCAGCAGTGAACAGGGACAGCTCTACGAGCAGTACTTC.

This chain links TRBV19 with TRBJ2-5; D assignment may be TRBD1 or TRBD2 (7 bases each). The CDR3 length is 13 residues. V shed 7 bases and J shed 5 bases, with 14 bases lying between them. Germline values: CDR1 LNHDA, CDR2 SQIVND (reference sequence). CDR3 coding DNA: TGTGCCAGTACCCCCAGGGGGGGGGAGACCCAGTACTTC. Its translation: CASTPRGGETQYF.

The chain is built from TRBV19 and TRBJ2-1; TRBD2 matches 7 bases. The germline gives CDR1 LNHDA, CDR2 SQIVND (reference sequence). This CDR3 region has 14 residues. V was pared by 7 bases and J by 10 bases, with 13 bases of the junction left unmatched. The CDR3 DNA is TGTGCCAGTACCCAATCGGGAGGTCTTTACGAGCAGTTCTTC. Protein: CASTQSGGLYEQFF.